This TCR beta chain was obtained from a study of CD8+CD57+ T cells in acquired aplastic anemia. Across the whole study: Sorted CD4+ plus CD8+ cells gave DNA averaging approximately 2.9 ug. Healthy donors averaged approximately 9.9 million reads for CD4+ cells.

Trimming took off 1 base at V and 4 bases at J, with 8 bases between the two ends. CDR3 length: 13 amino acids. Germline V gene data show CDR1 as SGHRS and CDR2 as YFSETQ. TCR beta VDJ combinations and CDR3 sequences were profiled from genomic DNA. One entry per CDR3 protein results from TCRdb running MiXCR on the reads. Of 400,000 to 450,000 distinct CDR3 sequences listed, around 72% were seen once; the top ten hold 4%. Study-wide results and limits: Patients and controls were not found to differ significantly in CD8+ Simpson's diversity. Overlap between patients and controls comprised 25 to 30 CD8+ CDR3 sequences.

Regarding this clonotype: What it binds is unknown.

The sample taken for sequencing was sorted CD4+, CD8+, or CD8+CD57+ T cells (not recorded which) from PBMCs. J is TRBJ1-2 and V is TRBV5-1; D not certain. The clonotype originates from a human donor in good health, serving as a control. The CDR3 DNA reads TGCGCCAGCAGCTTGAACAGTGCCTATGGCTACACCTTC. Protein product: CASSLNSAYGYTF.